This entry lists 21 T cell receptor beta chains sequenced from one sample in a study of blood T cell repertoires in COVID-19 (TCRdb year 2020). The method was the immunoSEQ multiplex PCR assay. Not all clones reach the TCRdb copy of this immuneACCESS table, which keeps in-frame sequences only. Checked studies attribute under half of the gap to unresolved V genes and leave the rest unexplained. The sample profile shows 350,000 or so clones; roughly nine tenths of them were found once. The top ten clonotypes cover about a fifth of the sample. Material: PBMCs or T cells enriched from blood (not recorded which). These receptors came from a woman aged 25-40 years who had recovered from COVID-19.

CDR3 residues: CASRERDPISEQYF. In DNA, the CDR3 is TGCGCCAGCAGGGAACGGGATCCTATTTCCGAGCAGTACTTC. The J gene is TRBJ2-7, the V gene TRBV5-1; tentatively, D is TRBD2 (5 bases). Trimming shortened V by 5 bases and J by 6 bases, and 18 bases separated the two germline ends. The CDR3 has 14 residues. Germline values: CDR1 SGHRS, CDR2 YFSETQ. The whole variable domain, filled in from reference TRBV5-1 and TRBJ2-7, reads KAGVTQTPRYLIKTRGQQVTLSCSPISGHRSVSWYQQTPGQGLQFLFEYFSETQRNKGNFPGRFSGRQFSNSRSEMNVSTLELGDSALYLCASRERDPISEQYFGPGTRLTVT.

This clone has only one observation. The chain uses TRBV11-3 and TRBJ2-1; maybe TRBD1 (7 bases). The CDR3 totals 16 residues. V was trimmed by 5 bases and J by 3 bases, leaving 17 bases between them. Germline V gives CDR1 SGHNT, CDR2 YENEEA. CDR3 nucleotides: TGTGCCAGCAGCCGACAGGGAGGTAAGAACTACAATGAGCAGTTCTTC. Its protein product is CASSRQGGKNYNEQFF.

The chain uses TRBV27 and TRBJ2-1; 15 bases agree with TRBD2. The CDR3 is made up of 18 amino acids. Looked up from germline, CDR1 is MNHEY and CDR2 is SMNVEV (reference sequence). V was pared by 5 bases and J by 9 bases, with 14 bases of the junction left unmatched. The CDR3 nucleotides are TGTGCCAGCAGTGTCCACCTTTGGACTAGCGGGGGGGCCATTGAGCAGTTCTTC. Translated, it gives CASSVHLWTSGGAIEQFF.

The chain joins TRBV11-1 to TRBJ1-1, with D possibly being TRBD1 (5 bases). This CDR3 has 15 residues. Germline CDR1 reads SGHAT; CDR2 reads FQDESV (reference sequence). V was pared by 4 bases and J by 3 bases, with 15 bases between. The CDR3 region is CASSSRVGGYTEAFF. CDR3 nucleotide sequence: TGTGCCAGCAGCTCCCGCGTCGGGGGATACACTGAAGCTTTCTTT. Full variable domain (missing parts from reference TRBV11-1 and TRBJ1-1): EAEVAQSPRYKITEKSQAVAFWCDPISGHATLYWYRQILGQGPELLVQFQDESVVDDSQLPKDRFSAERLKGVDSTLKIQPAELGDSAMYLCASSSRVGGYTEAFFGQGTRLTVV.

The chain recombines TRBV27 with TRBJ1-1; D may be TRBD1 (5 bases). CDR1 and CDR2 (germline): MNHEY, SMNVEV (reference sequence). This CDR3 comprises 14 residues. Trimming shortened V by 7 bases and J by 0 bases, and 12 bases separated the two germline ends. CDR3 sequence reads: CASMPQGLNTEAFF. The CDR3 region has the DNA TGTGCCAGCATGCCGCAGGGCCTGAACACTGAAGCTTTCTTT.

This clone was observed once. The V call is TRBV9, the J call TRBJ1-2; TRBD1 aligns across 7 bases. Per the germline V gene, CDR1 is SGDLS and CDR2 is YYNGEE. The CDR3 has 15 residues. V lost 0 bases to trimming and J lost 5 bases; unmatched junction nucleotides: 7. This CDR3 reads CASSVEAGGLYGYTF. As DNA, the CDR3 is TGTGCCAGCAGCGTAGAGGCAGGGGGTCTTTATGGCTACACCTTC.

The chain joins TRBV4-1 to TRBJ2-3; 12 bases agree with TRBD1. J lost 2 bases, V lost 2 bases, and 2 bases had no gene match. The CDR3 totals 16 residues. Germline V gene sequence: CDR1 MGHRA, CDR2 YSYEKL. The DNA of the CDR3 is TGCGCCAGCAGCCAATGGGACAGGGGGCTCACAGATACGCAGTATTTT. Protein product: CASSQWDRGLTDTQYF.

V is TRBV6-6 and J is TRBJ1-2; the match to TRBD1 covers 8 bases. Germline CDR1 MNHNY, CDR2 SVGAGI (reference sequence). There are 14 residues in the CDR3. The ends lost 6 bases at V and 2 bases at J; junction bases unmatched: 5. The DNA for the CDR3 is TGTGCCAGCAGGAACAGGGGGGCAAACTATGGCTACACCTTC. This gives the protein CASRNRGANYGYTF.

The rearrangement links TRBV7-3 to TRBJ2-2, with 8 bases identical to TRBD2. The CDR3 runs 15 residues. V gave up 0 bases and J gave up 4 bases; unmatched junction bases: 1. Germline loops: CDR1 SGHTA, CDR2 FQGTGA. In DNA, the CDR3 is TGTGCCAGCAGCTTAACGGCGGGAGGCACCGGGGAGCTGTTTTTT. Protein sequence: CASSLTAGGTGELFF.

This chain joins TRBV28 and TRBJ2-5; perhaps TRBD2 as D (6 bases). The V gene's germline CDR1 is MDHEN and CDR2 SYDVKM. Between the trimmed V and J ends, which lost 3 bases and 0 bases, there was a span of 26 bases. The length of the CDR3 is 20 residues. CDR3 loop: CASSFVRSGEGNSYQETQYF. CDR3 DNA sequence: TGTGCCAGCAGTTTTGTACGATCGGGGGAAGGCAACTCGTACCAAGAGACCCAGTACTTC. Complete variable domain (other parts from reference TRBV28 and TRBJ2-5): DVKVTQSSRYLVKRTGEKVFLECVQDMDHENMFWYRQDPGLGLRLIYFSYDVKMKEKGDIPEGYSVSREKKERFSLILESASTNQTSMYLCASSFVRSGEGNSYQETQYFGPGTRLLVL.

The V and J genes are TRBV6-5 and TRBJ1-6; D unclear. Germline-derived CDR1 and CDR2 are MNHEY and SVGAGI. With 2 bases removed from V and 9 bases from J, the gap between germline ends came to 17 bases. CDR3 length equals 16 residues. CDR3 DNA sequence: TGTGCCAGCAGTTACGGAGGCAGCCCTTATCCTTCACCCCTCCACTTT. Its translation: CASSYGGSPYPSPLHF.

This chain joins TRBV9 and TRBJ1-1, with no clear D. CDR3 length: 14 amino acids. In germline, CDR1 is SGDLS, CDR2 YYNGEE. V was clipped by 4 bases and J by 0 bases, with 10 bases between them. The CDR3 DNA reads TGTGCCAGCAGCCCCCGACACATGAACACTGAAGCTTTCTTT. It yields the protein CASSPRHMNTEAFF.

This clone has only one observation. The V and J genes are TRBV14 and TRBJ1-2; a possible D gene is TRBD1 (5 bases). Trimming stripped 8 bases from V and 4 bases from J, with 14 bases between. The CDR3 loop spans 13 amino acids. Germline V gene data show CDR1 as SGHDN and CDR2 as FVKESK. This CDR3 reads CASSSDISYGYTF. In DNA form, the CDR3 reads TGTGCCAGCTCCTCGGACATTTCCTATGGCTACACCTTC.

Only one count was recorded for this clone. J is TRBJ1-1 and V is TRBV15; D ambiguous. CDR3 size: 13 residues. The germline CDR1 and CDR2 sequences are LNHNV and YYDKDF (reference sequence). V gave up 0 bases and J gave up 6 bases, with 8 bases separating them. The CDR3 DNA reads as TGTGCCACCAGCAGAGATCCGGGATCTGAAGCTTTCTTT. Translating it yields CATSRDPGSEAFF.

The chain links TRBV7-2 to TRBJ1-3; no firm D call. The CDR3 spans 13 residues. CDR1 is SGHTA and CDR2 is FQGNSA in the germline V gene. Trimming left V 4 bases short and J 0 bases short, with 4 bases between. The CDR3 region is CASSSSSGNTIYF. The DNA of the CDR3 is TGTGCCAGCAGCTCCAGCTCTGGAAACACCATATATTTT.

CDR3 in DNA: TGTGCCCTATCAGCAGGGGGCGATGGCGAACTCTATGGCTACACCTTC. This sequence encodes CALSAGGDGELYGYTF. The chain links TRBV28 to TRBJ1-2, with 8 nucleotides matching TRBD1. Germline V gene data show CDR1 as MDHEN and CDR2 as SYDVKM. The CDR3 spans 16 residues. The ends lost 11 bases at V and 4 bases at J; junction bases unmatched: 18.

The chain carries TRBV2 and TRBJ1-2; perhaps TRBD1 as D (6 bases). Per the germline V gene, CDR1 is SNHLY and CDR2 is FYNNEI. With 6 bases removed from V and 0 bases from J, the gap between germline ends came to 17 bases. The CDR3 loop spans 16 amino acids. The CDR3 sequence is CASRLTGGATNYGYTF. Written as DNA, the CDR3 is TGTGCCAGCAGACTCACGGGGGGGGCCACTAACTATGGCTACACCTTC. The variable domain in full, with the rest retrieved from reference TRBV2 and TRBJ1-2, is EPEVTQTPSHQVTQMGQEVILRCVPISNHLYFYWYRQILGQKVEFLVSFYNNEISEKSEIFDDQFSVERPDGSNFTLKIRSTKLEDSAMYFCASRLTGGATNYGYTFGSGTRLTVV.

V and J are TRBV9 and TRBJ2-1, with D uncertain. V lost 0 bases and J 1 base, leaving 8 bases between the germline ends. This CDR3 contains 15 residues. CDR1 is SGDLS, CDR2 YYNGEE, per germline. In DNA, the CDR3 is TGTGCCAGCAGCGTAGAGGTCGGGTCCTACAATGAGCAGTTCTTC. Encoded protein: CASSVEVGSYNEQFF.

The rearrangement uses TRBV7-9 and TRBJ2-3; 14 positions match TRBD2. J gave up 0 bases and V 4 bases, and 6 bases lay outside the gene matches. This CDR3 contains 18 residues. Germline CDR1 SEHNR, CDR2 FQNEAQ (reference sequence). The CDR3 DNA is TGTGCCAGCAGCTCGACTAGCGGGGGGGCCTTTAGCACAGATACGCAGTATTTT. This gives the protein CASSSTSGGAFSTDTQYF.

The rearrangement uses TRBV3-1 (or the pseudogene TRBV3-2) and TRBJ2-1; 8 bases agree with TRBD2. V lost 1 base and J lost 7; bases outside the gene matches: 9. This CDR3 comprises 16 residues. CDR1 and CDR2 from the germline V gene are LGHDT and YNNKEL (reference sequence). The DNA for the CDR3 is TGTGCCAGCAGCCAAGTTATCGAGAGCGGGAGAAATGAGCAGTTCTTC. Translated, it gives CASSQVIESGRNEQFF.

The CDR3 loop reads CASRRTAGNTIYF. CDR3 sequence (DNA): TGTGCCAGCAGACGTACAGCTGGAAACACCATATATTTT. The rearrangement links TRBV2 to TRBJ1-3, with D hard to call. V was pared by 6 bases and J by 2 bases, with 8 bases between. The CDR3 totals 13 residues. In germline, CDR1 is SNHLY, CDR2 FYNNEI.